A selection of T cell receptor beta chains follows, all from one sample in a study of CD8 T cells in Susac syndrome. In TCRdb, the immunoSEQ multiplex PCR reads were re-called with MiXCR into one record per CDR3 protein. This repertoire shows hundreds of thousands of distinct CDR3 sequences, approximately 94% found once; its top ten account for around 0.15%. The specimen sequenced was CD4+ T cells from PBMCs. All receptors come from a human donor with Susac syndrome. The CDR3 runs from the conserved cysteine through the conserved F or W. Fields, in order: J gene, V gene, D gene, clone size, CDR3 DNA, CDR3 protein. D genes are given only for firm matches. Only part of the rows carry a size: once, few, many, or a class if the clone is expanded.

j_call: TRBJ1-5
v_call: TRBV7-2
d_call: .
clone_size: .
cdr3_nt: TGTGCCAGCAGCTTGCCAAATCAGCCCCAGCATTTT
cdr3_aa: CASSLPNQPQHF

j_call: TRBJ1-5
v_call: TRBV30
d_call: .
clone_size: .
cdr3_nt: TGTGCCTGGAGTGTACTTAAGGGAAATCAGCCCCAGCATTTT
cdr3_aa: CAWSVLKGNQPQHF

j_call: TRBJ2-1
v_call: TRBV10-3
d_call: .
clone_size: .
cdr3_nt: TGTGCCATCAGGAGGACAGCAAGCTCCTACAATGAGCAGTTCTTC
cdr3_aa: CAIRRTASSYNEQFF

j_call: TRBJ2-2
v_call: TRBV5-1
d_call: .
clone_size: .
cdr3_nt: TGCGCCAGCAGCTTGGATCCGGGGGATAACACCGGGGAGCTGTTTTTT
cdr3_aa: CASSLDPGDNTGELFF

j_call: TRBJ1-3
v_call: TRBV19
d_call: .
clone_size: .
cdr3_nt: TGTGCCAGTAGTATTGAACCTGGAAACACCATATATTTT
cdr3_aa: CASSIEPGNTIYF

j_call: TRBJ1-2
v_call: TRBV20-1
d_call: TRBD1
clone_size: .
cdr3_nt: TGCAGTGCCCAAGACAGGGGGGACTATGGCTACACCTTC
cdr3_aa: CSAQDRGDYGYTF

j_call: TRBJ2-4
v_call: TRBV15
d_call: .
clone_size: .
cdr3_nt: TGTGCCACCAGCCCAAGAGGGCACCTAAACGTGAAAGCCAAAAACATTCAGTACTTC
cdr3_aa: CATSPRGHLNVKAKNIQYF

j_call: TRBJ1-6
v_call: TRBV27
d_call: .
clone_size: .
cdr3_nt: TGTGCCAGCAGTTTATCGTGGGGTGGGAATTCACCCCTCCACTTT
cdr3_aa: CASSLSWGGNSPLHF

j_call: TRBJ1-2
v_call: TRBV3-1
d_call: TRBD1
clone_size: few
cdr3_nt: TGTGCCAGCAGTCAGGGACAGGGGAACTATGGCTACACCTTC
cdr3_aa: CASSQGQGNYGYTF

j_call: TRBJ1-2
v_call: TRBV12-3/TRBV12-4
d_call: .
clone_size: .
cdr3_nt: TGTGCCAGCAGTTTAAGGGCCGAGCCTCGATCTGGTGGTTACACCTTC
cdr3_aa: CASSLRAEPRSGGYTF

j_call: TRBJ2-5
v_call: TRBV20-1
d_call: .
clone_size: .
cdr3_nt: TGCAGTGCTAGAGTCGAGGGACTGCAAGAGACCCAGTACTTC
cdr3_aa: CSARVEGLQETQYF

j_call: TRBJ2-7
v_call: TRBV7-8
d_call: .
clone_size: .
cdr3_nt: TGTGCCAGCGCGTTCGGAGTGGTCCGGGCGGACGAGCAGTACTTC
cdr3_aa: CASAFGVVRADEQYF

j_call: TRBJ1-2
v_call: TRBV20-1
d_call: .
clone_size: .
cdr3_nt: TGCAGTGGTCGCTCCCTCTATGGCTACACCTTC
cdr3_aa: CSGRSLYGYTF

j_call: TRBJ2-1
v_call: TRBV20-1
d_call: TRBD1
clone_size: .
cdr3_nt: TGCAGTGCTAGAGGGGACAGGAGAAGCTCCTACAATGAGCAGTTCTTC
cdr3_aa: CSARGDRRSSYNEQFF

j_call: TRBJ2-5
v_call: TRBV20-1
d_call: .
clone_size: .
cdr3_nt: TGCAGTGCTAACTCAGGAGGGGAGACCCAGTACTTC
cdr3_aa: CSANSGGETQYF

j_call: TRBJ2-3
v_call: TRBV12-3/TRBV12-4
d_call: TRBD2
clone_size: .
cdr3_nt: TGTGCCAGCAGTACGCGATCGGCCGGGACTAGCCCCCCAGATACGCAGTATTTT
cdr3_aa: CASSTRSAGTSPPDTQYF

j_call: TRBJ2-7
v_call: TRBV7-8
d_call: .
clone_size: .
cdr3_nt: TGTGCCAGCAGCAGAGCCGCGGAATCCTACGAGCAGTACTTC
cdr3_aa: CASSRAAESYEQYF